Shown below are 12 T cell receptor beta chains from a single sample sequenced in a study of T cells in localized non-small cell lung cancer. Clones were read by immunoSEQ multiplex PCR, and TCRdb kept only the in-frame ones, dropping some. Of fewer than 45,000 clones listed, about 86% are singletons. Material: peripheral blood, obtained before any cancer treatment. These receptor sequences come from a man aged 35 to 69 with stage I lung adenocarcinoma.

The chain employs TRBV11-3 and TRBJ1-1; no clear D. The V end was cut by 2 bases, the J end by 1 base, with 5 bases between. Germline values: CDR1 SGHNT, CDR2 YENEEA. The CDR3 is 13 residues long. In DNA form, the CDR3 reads TGTGCCAGCAGCTTAACGGGGAACACTGAAGCTTTCTTT. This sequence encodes CASSLTGNTEAFF.

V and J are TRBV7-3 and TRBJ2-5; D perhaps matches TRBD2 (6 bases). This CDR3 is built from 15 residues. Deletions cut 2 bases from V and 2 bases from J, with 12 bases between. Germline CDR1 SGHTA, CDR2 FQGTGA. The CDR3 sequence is CASSLLAGPQETQYF. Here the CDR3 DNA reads TGTGCCAGCAGCTTATTGGCGGGACCTCAAGAGACCCAGTACTTC.

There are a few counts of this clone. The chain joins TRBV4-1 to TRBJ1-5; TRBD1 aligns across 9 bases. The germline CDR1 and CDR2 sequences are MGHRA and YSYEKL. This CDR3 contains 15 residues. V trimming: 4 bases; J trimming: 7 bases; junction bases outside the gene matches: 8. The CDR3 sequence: CASSLTGTGNQPQHF. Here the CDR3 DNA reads TGCGCCAGCAGCCTAACCGGGACAGGGAACCAGCCCCAGCATTTT.

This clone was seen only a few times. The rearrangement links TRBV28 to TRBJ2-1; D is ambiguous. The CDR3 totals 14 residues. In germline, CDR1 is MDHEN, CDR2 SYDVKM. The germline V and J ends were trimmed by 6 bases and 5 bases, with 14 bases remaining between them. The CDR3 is CASSPNRGDNEQFF. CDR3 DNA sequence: TGTGCCAGCAGCCCAAACCGAGGAGACAATGAGCAGTTCTTC.

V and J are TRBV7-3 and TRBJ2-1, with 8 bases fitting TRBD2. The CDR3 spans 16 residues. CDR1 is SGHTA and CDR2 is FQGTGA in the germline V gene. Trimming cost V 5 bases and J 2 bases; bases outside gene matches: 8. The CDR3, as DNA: TGTGCCAGCAGCCCCGCCGTGGGACTAGCCTACAATGAGCAGTTCTTC. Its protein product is CASSPAVGLAYNEQFF.

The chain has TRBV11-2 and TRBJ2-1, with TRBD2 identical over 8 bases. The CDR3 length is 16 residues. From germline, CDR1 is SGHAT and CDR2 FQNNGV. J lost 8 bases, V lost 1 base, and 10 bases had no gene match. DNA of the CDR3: TGTGCCAGCAGCTTAGCCCCCGGGACTAGTTGGTATGAGCAGTTCTTC. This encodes CASSLAPGTSWYEQFF.

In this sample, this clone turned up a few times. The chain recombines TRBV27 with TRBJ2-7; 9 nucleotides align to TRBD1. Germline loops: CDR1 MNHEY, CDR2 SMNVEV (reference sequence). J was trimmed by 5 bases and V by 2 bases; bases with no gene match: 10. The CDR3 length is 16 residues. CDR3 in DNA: TGTGCCAGCAGTTTAAGGGAACAGGGGGCGCGCAACGAGCAGTACTTC. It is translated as CASSLREQGARNEQYF.

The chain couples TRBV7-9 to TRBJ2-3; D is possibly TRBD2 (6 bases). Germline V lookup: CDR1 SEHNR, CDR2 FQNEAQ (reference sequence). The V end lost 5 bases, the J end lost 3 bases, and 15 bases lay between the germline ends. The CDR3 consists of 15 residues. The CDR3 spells CASSPPTSKTDTQYF. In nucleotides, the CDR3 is TGTGCCAGCAGCCCCCCTACTAGCAAAACAGATACGCAGTATTTT.

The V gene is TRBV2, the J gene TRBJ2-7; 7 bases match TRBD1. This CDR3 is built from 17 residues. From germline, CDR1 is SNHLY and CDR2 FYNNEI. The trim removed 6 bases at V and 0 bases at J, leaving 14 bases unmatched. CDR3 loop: CASRARRTGRFSYEQYF. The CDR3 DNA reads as TGTGCCAGCAGGGCTCGGAGGACAGGTAGATTCTCCTACGAGCAGTACTTC.

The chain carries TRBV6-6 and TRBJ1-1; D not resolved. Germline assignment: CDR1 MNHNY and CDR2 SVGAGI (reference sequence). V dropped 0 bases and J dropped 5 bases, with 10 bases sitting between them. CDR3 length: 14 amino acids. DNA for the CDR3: TGTGCCAGCAGTTACTCCGGGAAGAGTACTGAAGCTTTCTTT. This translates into CASSYSGKSTEAFF.

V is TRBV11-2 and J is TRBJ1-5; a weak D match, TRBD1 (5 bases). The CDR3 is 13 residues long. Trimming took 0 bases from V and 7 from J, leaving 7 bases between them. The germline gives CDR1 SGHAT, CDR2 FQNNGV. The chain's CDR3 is CASSLDRGQPQHF. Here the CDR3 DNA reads TGTGCCAGCAGCTTAGATAGGGGACAGCCCCAGCATTTT.

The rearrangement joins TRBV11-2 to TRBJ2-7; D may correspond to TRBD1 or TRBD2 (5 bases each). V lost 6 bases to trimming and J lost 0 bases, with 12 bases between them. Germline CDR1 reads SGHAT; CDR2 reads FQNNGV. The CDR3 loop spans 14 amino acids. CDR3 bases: TGTGCCAGCAGTGATGTGAGGGGCTCCTACGAGCAGTACTTC. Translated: CASSDVRGSYEQYF.